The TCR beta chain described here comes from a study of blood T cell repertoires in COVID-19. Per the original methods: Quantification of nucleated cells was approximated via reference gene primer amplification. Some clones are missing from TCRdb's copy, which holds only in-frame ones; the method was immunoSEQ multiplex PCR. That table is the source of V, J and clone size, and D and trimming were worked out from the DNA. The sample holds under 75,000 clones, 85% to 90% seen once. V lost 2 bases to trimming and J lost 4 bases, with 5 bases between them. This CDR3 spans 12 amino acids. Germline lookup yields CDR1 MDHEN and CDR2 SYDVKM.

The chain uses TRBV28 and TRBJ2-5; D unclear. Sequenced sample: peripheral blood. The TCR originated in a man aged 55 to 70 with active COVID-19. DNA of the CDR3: TGTGCCAGCAGTTTACCCCGAGAGACCCAGTACTTC. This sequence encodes CASSLPRETQYF. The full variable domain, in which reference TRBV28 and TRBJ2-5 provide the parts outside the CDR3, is DVKVTQSSRYLVKRTGEKVFLECVQDMDHENMFWYRQDPGLGLRLIYFSYDVKMKEKGDIPEGYSVSREKKERFSLILESASTNQTSMYLCASSLPRETQYFGPGTRLLVL.